The 32 T cell receptor beta chains reported below all come from one sample, sequenced in a study of cytomegalovirus exposure and HLA in healthy donors. Use of 60 Vbeta and 13 Jbeta primers characterized the PCR. Produced via immunoSEQ multiplex PCR; TCRdb's table is partial and in-frame only. The sample lists 100,000 to 120,000 clones; approximately 86% were seen once. The sample was PBMCs. The receptor set was obtained from a man aged 35 to 55 in good health and CMV-seronegative.

V usage is TRBV7-2 and J usage is TRBJ1-2; D ambiguous. V lost 5 bases and J lost 2, with 6 bases in between. CDR3 length equals 12 residues. CDR1 SGHTA and CDR2 FQGNSA come from the germline V gene. Here the CDR3 reads CASSDGNYGYTF. CDR3 in DNA: TGTGCCAGCAGCGACGGGAACTATGGCTACACCTTC.

The rearrangement joins TRBV6-5 to TRBJ1-1, with a possible D match to TRBD1 (6 bases). Per germline, CDR1 MNHEY and CDR2 SVGAGI. The CDR3 length is 16 residues. The germline V and J ends were trimmed by 0 bases and 6 bases, with 17 bases remaining between them. This CDR3 is CASSYSTPQGRPEAFF. CDR3 in DNA: TGTGCCAGCAGTTACTCGACCCCCCAGGGGCGGCCTGAAGCTTTCTTT.

The genes are TRBV6-5 and TRBJ1-6, with 8 bases that match TRBD1. V lost 5 bases to trimming and J lost 8 bases; unmatched junction nucleotides: 5. Germline V gene lookup returns CDR1 MNHEY and CDR2 SVGAGI. The CDR3 totals 14 residues. The CDR3 here is CASSLGQAHSPLHF. CDR3 sequence (DNA): TGTGCCAGCAGTCTGGGACAGGCCCATTCACCCCTCCACTTT.

The chain joins TRBV7-9 to TRBJ2-7, with TRBD1 matching 8 bases. V lost 4 bases and J lost 4; bases outside the gene matches: 9. The germline gives CDR1 SEHNR, CDR2 FQNEAQ (reference sequence). The length of the CDR3 is 15 residues. For the CDR3, the DNA is TGTGCCAGCAGCTATCAGACAGGGGTGGGGTACGAGCAGTACTTC. Protein: CASSYQTGVGYEQYF.

This chain uses TRBV30 with TRBJ1-2; 8 positions agree with TRBD1. CDR3 length equals 14 residues. The V gene's germline CDR1 is GTSNPN and CDR2 SVGIG (reference sequence). After removal of 5 bases from V and 4 bases from J, the junction contained 9 bases not matched to a gene. CDR3 bases: TGTGCCTGGGGCTCAGGGGGCGCAGTCTATGGCTACACCTTC. It specifies CAWGSGGAVYGYTF. Variable domain in full (rest from reference TRBV30 and TRBJ1-2): SQTIHQWPATLVQPVGSPLSLECTVEGTSNPNLYWYRQAAGRGLQLLFYSVGIGQISSEVPQNLSASRPQDRQFILSSKKLLLSDSGFYLCAWGSGGAVYGYTFGSGTRLTVV.

CDR3 nucleotide sequence: TGTGCCAGCAGTGCCGGGTGGAGCAATCAGCCCCAGCATTTT. Amino acid sequence: CASSAGWSNQPQHF. The rearrangement uses TRBV6-1 and TRBJ1-5; no reliable D call. Per germline, CDR1 MNHNS and CDR2 SASEGT. This CDR3 comprises 14 residues. Trimming removed 4 bases from V and 1 base from J, with 8 bases in between.

The chain combines TRBV5-1 with TRBJ2-5, with a tentative D call TRBD1 (5 bases). CDR3 length equals 15 residues. CDR1 is SGHRS and CDR2 is YFSETQ in the germline V gene. The ends were cut back, 0 bases at V and 5 bases at J, with 14 bases in the middle. CDR3 region: CASSLAGQAAETQYF. Written as DNA, the CDR3 is TGCGCCAGCAGCTTGGCAGGGCAGGCGGCGGAGACCCAGTACTTC.

This clone was observed a handful of times. V is TRBV6-5 and J is TRBJ1-1, with 7 positions matching TRBD1. This CDR3 has 14 amino acids. V was pared by 2 bases and J by 2 bases, with 2 bases of the junction left unmatched. From germline, CDR1 is MNHEY and CDR2 SVGAGI. The CDR3 coding sequence is TGTGCCAGCAGTTACCGGGACAGTAACACTGAAGCTTTCTTT. Its translation is CASSYRDSNTEAFF.

This chain joins TRBV28 and TRBJ1-1; TRBD1 matches 8 bases. CDR1 and CDR2 (germline): MDHEN, SYDVKM. V was pared by 3 bases and J by 5 bases, with 5 bases of the junction left unmatched. This CDR3 is 14 amino acids long. The CDR3 DNA sequence: TGTGCCAGCAGTTTGACAGGGGTCGCGACTGAAGCTTTCTTT. Encoded protein: CASSLTGVATEAFF.

The J gene is TRBJ1-5, the V gene TRBV29-1, with 9 bases lining up with TRBD1. Germline V gene lookup returns CDR1 SQVTM and CDR2 ANQGSEA. V dropped 7 bases and J dropped 7; count of bases not matched to a gene: 8. The CDR3 is 13 residues long. The CDR3 spells CSAGTGTEQPQHF. The CDR3 coding sequence is TGCAGCGCCGGGACAGGGACAGAGCAGCCCCAGCATTTT.

This clone was found once. This CDR3 is CASTTQETQYF. The DNA for the CDR3 is TGTGCCAGTACAACGCAAGAGACCCAGTACTTC. The genes are TRBV7-8 and TRBJ2-5; D is unresolved. The CDR3 covers 11 residues. Between the trimmed V and J ends, which lost 9 bases and 2 bases, there was a span of 7 bases. Germline CDR1 reads SGHVS; CDR2 reads FQNEAQ. Together with reference TRBV7-8 and TRBJ2-5, the CDR3 gives the full variable domain: GAGVSQSPRYKVAKRGQDVALRCDPISGHVSLFWYQQALGQGPEFLTYFQNEAQLDKSGLPSDRFFAERPEGSVSTLKIQRTQQEDSAVYLCASTTQETQYFGPGTRLLVL.

CDR3 DNA sequence: TGTGCCAGCAGGTCAGGGGTAACTGAAGCTTTCTTT. This gives the protein CASRSGVTEAFF. The V gene is TRBV28, the J gene TRBJ1-1; D perhaps matches TRBD1 (6 bases). Per germline, CDR1 MDHEN and CDR2 SYDVKM. This CDR3 has 12 amino acids. V lost 6 bases to trimming and J lost 5 bases, with 10 bases between them. The whole variable domain, remainder taken from reference TRBV28 and TRBJ1-1, is DVKVTQSSRYLVKRTGEKVFLECVQDMDHENMFWYRQDPGLGLRLIYFSYDVKMKEKGDIPEGYSVSREKKERFSLILESASTNQTSMYLCASRSGVTEAFFGQGTRLTVV.

This clone was counted once. The chain couples TRBV29-1 to TRBJ2-3, with TRBD2 as a possible D gene (6 bases). The germline V gene encodes CDR1 SQVTM and CDR2 ANQGSEA. This CDR3 region has 12 residues. Trimming left V 5 bases short and J 4 bases short, with 10 bases between. The CDR3 bases are TGCAGCGTTTTCGGGGGAGCAGATACGCAGTATTTT. Protein sequence: CSVFGGADTQYF.

V gene TRBV5-1 combines with J gene TRBJ1-4; a weak D match, TRBD1 (5 bases). CDR1 is SGHRS and CDR2 is YFSETQ in the germline V gene. CDR3 length: 15 amino acids. V was shortened by 3 bases and J by 10 bases, with 19 bases between the two germline ends. The CDR3 coding sequence is TGCGCCAGCAGCTCCGCTAGAGCCCTGGGGGGAAAACTGTTTTTT. It yields the protein CASSSARALGGKLFF.

The chain combines TRBV5-1 with TRBJ2-5; 11 positions match TRBD1. The CDR3 has 16 amino acids. Looked up from germline, CDR1 is SGHRS and CDR2 is YFSETQ. After removal of 4 bases from V and 5 bases from J, the junction contained 10 bases not matched to a gene. As DNA, the CDR3 is TGCGCCAGCAGCATGACCGGGACAGGGGGTCGGGAGACCCAGTACTTC. This sequence encodes CASSMTGTGGRETQYF.

The chain uses TRBV19 and TRBJ1-2; D is ambiguous. The CDR3 spans 13 residues. Trimming left V 1 base short and J 3 bases short, with 6 bases between. Germline CDR1 LNHDA, CDR2 SQIVND (reference sequence). The CDR3 nucleotides are TGTGCCAGTAGTATAGGAGTCGACTATGGCTACACCTTC. As protein: CASSIGVDYGYTF. The full variable domain, rest sourced from reference TRBV19 and TRBJ1-2, is DGGITQSPKYLFRKEGQNVTLSCEQNLNHDAMYWYRQDPGQGLRLIYYSQIVNDFQKGDIAEGYSVSREKKESFPLTVTSAQKNPTAFYLCASSIGVDYGYTFGSGTRLTVV.

This chain connects TRBV4-1 to TRBJ2-1, with TRBD2 matching over 14 bases. Germline CDR1 reads MGHRA; CDR2 reads YSYEKL. J lost 9 bases, V lost 0 bases, and 10 bases had no gene match. This CDR3 has 18 residues. The CDR3 DNA reads TGCGCCAGCAGCCAAGATCGGGGACTAGCGGGGGCGCCGGGTGAGCAGTTCTTC. Residues: CASSQDRGLAGAPGEQFF.

V and J are TRBV11-3 and TRBJ1-4, with D possibly matching TRBD1 (5 bases). CDR3 length: 12 amino acids. Germline V CDR1 and CDR2: SGHNT, YENEEA. The ends were cut back, 2 bases at V and 10 bases at J, with 8 bases in the middle. CDR3 sequence (DNA): TGTGCCAGCAGCTTATCCGGGGGAAAACTGTTTTTT. It specifies CASSLSGGKLFF.

The chain has TRBV5-4 and TRBJ2-1; a weak D match, TRBD1 (7 bases). This CDR3 comprises 16 residues. Trimming took 0 bases from V and 7 from J, leaving 17 bases between them. Germline assignment: CDR1 SGHNT and CDR2 YYREEE (reference sequence). The CDR3 coding sequence is TGTGCCAGCAGCTTGGGCAGGGGGGCGCTTGGGAATGAGCAGTTCTTC. Translated, it gives CASSLGRGALGNEQFF.

The genes are TRBV5-1 and TRBJ1-6, with D tentatively TRBD1 (6 bases). Trimming left V 3 bases short and J 6 bases short, with 13 bases between. Per the germline V gene, CDR1 is SGHRS and CDR2 is YFSETQ. CDR3 size: 15 residues. CDR3 region: CASSSRTDRNSPLHF. The CDR3 coding sequence is TGCGCCAGCAGCTCGCGGACAGACCGTAATTCACCCCTCCACTTT.

This clone was seen a few times. This chain connects TRBV5-1 to TRBJ2-7; no reliable D call. CDR1 and CDR2 (germline): SGHRS, YFSETQ. The CDR3 covers 14 residues. V dropped 0 bases and J dropped 5 bases, with 12 bases sitting between them. The DNA for the CDR3 is TGCGCCAGCAGCTTGGGACTCCAAGGCCACGAGCAGTACTTC. It encodes CASSLGLQGHEQYF.

The chain carries TRBV19 and TRBJ2-3; 13 bases match TRBD2. CDR3 size: 19 residues. From germline, CDR1 is LNHDA and CDR2 SQIVND (reference sequence). V shed 0 bases and J 6 bases; nucleotides not matched to a gene: 12. The CDR3 region is CASSIEETGLAGPRDTQYF. DNA of the CDR3: TGTGCCAGTAGTATAGAGGAGACGGGACTAGCGGGGCCCCGTGATACGCAGTATTTT.

The V call is TRBV4-1, the J call TRBJ2-7; 9 bases are a match to TRBD2. From germline, CDR1 is MGHRA and CDR2 YSYEKL. V dropped 0 bases and J dropped 6; count of bases not matched to a gene: 6. This CDR3 is 15 amino acids long. CDR3 sequence (DNA): TGCGCCAGCAGCCAAGATTGGACTAGCGACAGCGAGCAGTACTTC. Amino acids: CASSQDWTSDSEQYF.

This chain uses TRBV27 with TRBJ1-2; 7 bases are shared with TRBD1. Germline CDR1 and CDR2: MNHEY and SMNVEV (reference sequence). The CDR3 is 15 amino acids. J lost 4 bases, V lost 5 bases, and 10 bases had no gene match. As DNA, the CDR3 is TGTGCCAGCAGTACCACCGGGACAGCTACCTATGGCTACACCTTC. Protein sequence: CASSTTGTATYGYTF.

The V gene is TRBV5-1, the J gene TRBJ1-1; weak D call: TRBD1 (6 bases). The germline gives CDR1 SGHRS, CDR2 YFSETQ. The CDR3 runs to 16 residues. The germline V and J ends were trimmed by 3 bases and 1 base, with 16 bases remaining between them. DNA of the CDR3: TGCGCCAGCAGCTGGACAGACCCACCTCCGAACACTGAAGCTTTCTTT. This translates into CASSWTDPPPNTEAFF.

The J gene is TRBJ2-5, the V gene TRBV6-5, with TRBD1 as a possible D gene (5 bases). V lost 2 bases and J 2 bases, leaving 9 bases between the germline ends. The CDR3 runs to 14 residues. Germline CDR1 MNHEY, CDR2 SVGAGI. For the CDR3, the DNA is TGTGCCAGCAGTTACGGGAAGGGGCAAGAGACCCAGTACTTC. Translated, it gives CASSYGKGQETQYF.

J is TRBJ1-4 and V is TRBV29-1; TRBD1 agrees at 8 bases. The CDR3 length is 16 residues. J lost 6 bases, V lost 6 bases, and 15 bases had no gene match. Germline loops: CDR1 SQVTM, CDR2 ANQGSEA. CDR3 bases: TGCAGCGTAGCTAAAGGGGGAGCAGGGGGCGATGAAAAACTGTTTTTT. Translation: CSVAKGGAGGDEKLFF.

This chain uses TRBV19 with TRBJ2-7; tentative D call: TRBD1 (5 bases). This CDR3 comprises 12 residues. The V gene lost 8 bases and the J gene lost 0 bases, with 8 bases spanning the gap. Germline V CDR1 and CDR2: LNHDA, SQIVND (reference sequence). The CDR3 protein is CASVDSSYEQYF. The DNA of the CDR3 is TGTGCCAGTGTAGACAGCTCCTACGAGCAGTACTTC. Full variable domain (outside the CDR3, taken from reference TRBV19 and TRBJ2-7): DGGITQSPKYLFRKEGQNVTLSCEQNLNHDAMYWYRQDPGQGLRLIYYSQIVNDFQKGDIAEGYSVSREKKESFPLTVTSAQKNPTAFYLCASVDSSYEQYFGPGTRLTVT.

This clone showed up just a few times. This chain joins TRBV6-1 and TRBJ2-1; TRBD1 aligns across 7 bases. CDR1 is MNHNS, CDR2 SASEGT, per germline. V was clipped by 2 bases and J by 9 bases; unmatched bases: 10. The CDR3 spans 15 residues. CDR3 loop: CASSEQGVRVSEQFF. CDR3 DNA sequence: TGTGCCAGCAGTGAACAGGGGGTTAGGGTCAGTGAGCAGTTCTTC.

The V call is TRBV29-1, the J call TRBJ2-2; TRBD1 might be the D (8 bases). This CDR3 comprises 15 residues. V was cut by 4 bases and J by 5 bases, with 17 bases left in between. Germline V gives CDR1 SQVTM, CDR2 ANQGSEA. The CDR3: CSVVFYRGGTGELFF. CDR3 nucleotide sequence: TGCAGCGTTGTATTTTACAGGGGGGGTACCGGGGAGCTGTTTTTT.

This chain uses TRBV6-1 with TRBJ2-3; 13 bases match TRBD2. V was pared by 3 bases and J by 8 bases, with 11 bases of the junction left unmatched. The CDR3 extends over 17 amino acids. Germline values: CDR1 MNHNS, CDR2 SASEGT. CDR3 nucleotide sequence: TGTGCCAGCAGTGACCAAACTAGCGGGGGGGCGGGGGGTACGCAGTATTTT. As protein: CASSDQTSGGAGGTQYF.

For the CDR3, the DNA is TGTGCCAGCAGTGTCTTGTACGAGCAGTACTTC. It encodes CASSVLYEQYF. J is TRBJ2-7 and V is TRBV6-1; D is undetermined. Trimming pared 4 bases from V and 4 bases from J, leaving 5 bases between. The CDR3 consists of 11 residues. Germline CDR1 MNHNS, CDR2 SASEGT.